Sequencing of this T cell receptor (beta chain) was carried out in a study of CD8 T cells in ankylosing spondylitis. Study-wide results and caveats: What seemed typical of ankylosing spondylitis blood was a TCR beta motif built from about 8 highly homologous variants. Reported data indicate significant enrichment of disease-linked clones within matched ankylosing spondylitis synovial fluid. CD8+ disease-linked clones were present at relatively low frequencies in blood. Previous work reported some of these motif variants in the synovial fluid and blood of reactive arthritis.

Construction of TCR beta libraries was performed using quantitative 5'-RACE with molecular barcodes. TCRdb re-called the 5' RACE reads through MiXCR, storing one row per CDR3 protein. The sample has some 450,000 distinct CDR3 sequences; about 15% are singletons. This CDR3 contains 15 residues. Germline CDR1 is DFQATT and CDR2 is SNEGSKA (reference sequence). Trimming at V came to 0 bases and at J to 3 bases, leaving 5 bases not matched to a gene. Comments on this clonotype: Its antigen is undetermined.

Sequenced material: blood, either unsorted or a sorted T cell fraction (not recorded which). This receptor was taken from a male donor with ankylosing spondylitis. The J gene is TRBJ2-7, the V gene TRBV20-1; 10 bases fit TRBD2. CDR3 DNA sequence: TGCAGTGCTAGAGATGTGGCTAGCGGGAGCTACGAGCAGTACTTC. It encodes CSARDVASGSYEQYF.